The 20 T cell receptor beta chains below come from one sample, sequenced in a study of blood T cells in healthy people across ages (dated by TCRdb to 2013 to 2016). The library was obtained by 5' RACE. Instrument on record: Illumina HiSeq 2500. A second roughly 6 to 12 cycle PCR used a sample-barcoded 5' primer and a J-beta primer mix. The raw public data were reprocessed by TCRdb itself: fastp quality trimming at Q25, MiXCR clonotype calling, in-frame beta chains only. Identical CDR3 protein sequences are pooled into one entry, listed with their most common genes and DNA. Present in this sample are approximately 820,000 distinct CDR3 sequences, roughly 44% of which were seen just once. The ten largest account for around 21% of the sample. The material sequenced was blood. The origin of the receptors is a man between 60 and 75 years old in good health.

The chain uses TRBV30 and TRBJ2-7, with 9 bases fitting TRBD1. Germline-derived CDR1 and CDR2 are GTSNPN and SVGIG (reference sequence). The CDR3 is made up of 15 amino acids. V lost 4 bases and J lost 3; bases outside the gene matches: 10. In DNA, the CDR3 is TGTGCCTGGACCCACGGGGACAGGGACGTCTACGAGCAGTACTTC. As protein: CAWTHGDRDVYEQYF.

This clonotype has a handful of counts. The J gene is TRBJ1-1, the V gene TRBV7-3; D perhaps matches TRBD1 (5 bases). V was cut by 3 bases and J by 4 bases, with 9 bases left in between. Per germline, CDR1 SGHTA and CDR2 FQGTGA. The CDR3 contains 13 residues. The CDR3 DNA reads TGTGCCAGCAGCTTTGGGGGAATCACTGAAGCTTTCTTT. Protein: CASSFGGITEAFF.

This clonotype was detected only a few times. CDR3 nucleotide sequence: TGCAGTGCTATCCAGCGGGGGGCCGCGGGGAATGAGCAGTTCTTC. It yields the protein CSAIQRGAAGNEQFF. J is TRBJ2-1 and V is TRBV20-1, with 9 bases matching TRBD2. There are 15 residues in the CDR3. Unmatched junction bases numbered 11, after V lost 4 bases and J lost 7 bases. Germline loops: CDR1 DFQATT, CDR2 SNEGSKA (reference sequence).

V gene TRBV11-2 combines with J gene TRBJ2-3; 10 positions agree with TRBD2. J lost 6 bases, V lost 4 bases, and 16 bases had no gene match. This CDR3 is 18 amino acids long. In germline, CDR1 is SGHAT, CDR2 FQNNGV. CDR3 nucleotide sequence: TGTGCCAGCAGCTCCATGAGGGAGCGGGGGGGAGGCCGTGATACGCAGTATTTT. The encoded protein is CASSSMRERGGGRDTQYF.

V usage is TRBV20-1 and J usage is TRBJ2-1; tentatively, D is TRBD1 or TRBD2 (5 bases each). The CDR3 runs to 11 residues. V dropped 6 bases and J dropped 7 bases, with 10 bases sitting between them. The V gene's germline CDR1 is DFQATT and CDR2 SNEGSKA (reference sequence). The CDR3 sequence is CSAYWGNEQFF. CDR3 bases: TGCAGTGCATACTGGGGGAATGAGCAGTTCTTC.

The chain has TRBV10-3 and TRBJ2-5; D uncertain. V lost 3 bases and J 2 bases, leaving 7 bases between the germline ends. Germline CDR1 reads ENHRY; CDR2 reads SYGVKD. The CDR3 is 13 amino acids. This CDR3 is CAISEGKQETQYF. The CDR3 DNA reads TGTGCCATCAGTGAAGGGAAGCAAGAGACCCAGTACTTC.

The rearrangement uses TRBV6-1 and TRBJ2-5; 12 bases align to TRBD2. Germline lookup yields CDR1 MNHNS and CDR2 SASEGT. J gave up 11 bases and V 6 bases, and 10 bases lay outside the gene matches. The CDR3 length is 14 residues. The CDR3 nucleotides are TGTGCCAGCAGAACTAGCGGGGGGACTAATGAGCAGTACTTC. This encodes CASRTSGGTNEQYF.

This clonotype came up a few times. An end of the junction does not agree with germline; a read error may underlie this. The chain employs TRBV6-6 and TRBJ1-2; D is perhaps TRBD1 (5 bases). The length of the CDR3 is 14 residues. CDR1 is MNHNY and CDR2 is SVGAGI in the germline V gene (reference sequence). Here the CDR3 reads CASSYSGGQGGCTF. The DNA for the CDR3 is TGTGCCAGCAGTTACTCGGGGGGTCAGGGCGGCTGCACCTTC.

The genes are TRBV12-3 or TRBV12-4 and TRBJ2-1; 8 bases match TRBD1. With V trimmed by 5 bases and J by 6 bases, 9 bases remained unmatched. The CDR3 has 15 residues. The CDR3 protein is CASSQNRGWTNEQFF. The DNA of the CDR3 is TGTGCCAGCAGTCAAAACAGGGGGTGGACCAATGAGCAGTTCTTC.

This rearrangement joins TRBV20-1 to TRBJ2-1, with 16 bases that match TRBD2. V was clipped by 4 bases and J by 1 base; unmatched bases: 4. The CDR3 totals 17 residues. Germline CDR1 and CDR2: DFQATT and SNEGSKA (reference sequence). The CDR3 here is CSATGTSGGESYNEQFF. DNA of the CDR3: TGCAGTGCTACCGGGACTAGCGGGGGGGAATCCTACAATGAGCAGTTCTTC.

The CDR3: CAIKPRGGPSVTEAFF. DNA of the CDR3: TGTGCCATCAAGCCCAGAGGGGGGCCGAGTGTCACTGAAGCTTTCTTT. The rearrangement uses TRBV10-3 and TRBJ1-1, with D possibly being TRBD1 (6 bases). CDR1 is ENHRY and CDR2 is SYGVKD in the germline V gene. V lost 7 bases to trimming and J lost 4 bases, with 22 bases between them. The CDR3 is 16 amino acids.

The gene calls are TRBV29-1 and TRBJ2-2, with TRBD1 as a possible D gene (5 bases). The V gene's germline CDR1 is SQVTM and CDR2 ANQGSEA. This CDR3 has 17 residues. V dropped 4 bases and J dropped 7 bases, with 25 bases sitting between them. The CDR3, as DNA: TGCAGCGTTGGTGTCAGGGAAAGGTATAAAGACATCGGGGAGCTGTTTTTT. Encoded protein: CSVGVRERYKDIGELFF.

The V call is TRBV7-2, the J call TRBJ1-2; no clear D gene. Germline V gene data show CDR1 as SGHTA and CDR2 as FQGNSA. The CDR3 is 13 residues long. V was shortened by 3 bases and J by 0 bases, with 5 bases between the two germline ends. The CDR3 loop reads CASSFLANYGYTF. CDR3 in DNA: TGTGCCAGCAGCTTCTTAGCTAACTATGGCTACACCTTC.

This clonotype occurred many times. This chain uses TRBV4-1 with TRBJ1-2, with 9 bases that match TRBD1. The V gene's germline CDR1 is MGHRA and CDR2 YSYEKL. V shed 6 bases, J shed 3 bases, and the junction held 11 bases outside the gene matches. The CDR3 is 16 residues long. In DNA form, the CDR3 reads TGCGCCAGCAGTCAACAGGGGGCCGGATCGGACTATGGCTACACCTTC. This codes for CASSQQGAGSDYGYTF.

On this clonotype itself: This clone may be a read error of a much larger clone one base away. This chain joins TRBV10-3 and TRBJ2-7; unclear D gene. V was pared by 4 bases and J by 0 bases, with 10 bases between. Germline V gene lookup returns CDR1 ENHRY and CDR2 SYGVKD. The CDR3 loop spans 14 amino acids. CDR3 DNA: TGTGCCATCAGTGCAAGTAAAGACTCCTACGAGCAGTACTTC. Protein product: CAISASKDSYEQYF.

This clonotype has a handful of counts. This chain uses TRBV29-1 with TRBJ2-7; 10 nucleotides align to TRBD2. The J segment lost 3 bases and the V segment lost 3 bases, leaving 8 bases of the junction unmatched. This CDR3 region has 15 residues. CDR1 is SQVTM and CDR2 is ANQGSEA in the germline V gene. The CDR3 loop is CSVELAGGLHYEQYF. The CDR3 DNA sequence: TGCAGCGTTGAGTTAGCGGGGGGCCTGCACTACGAGCAGTACTTC.

The chain recombines TRBV24-1 with TRBJ2-3; the D gene is possibly TRBD1 (6 bases). Per germline, CDR1 KGHDR and CDR2 SFDVKD. The CDR3 has 13 amino acids. V was trimmed by 4 bases and J by 5 bases, leaving 9 bases between them. This CDR3 reads CATSEGARDTQYF. The CDR3 nucleotides read TGTGCCACCAGTGAGGGGGCTCGAGATACGCAGTATTTT.

In its sample, this clonotype was seen a few times. This CDR3 is CASSLEAGVSNQPQHF. The CDR3 coding sequence is TGTGCCAGCAGTTTAGAGGCGGGGGTTAGCAATCAGCCCCAGCATTTT. The chain couples TRBV12-3 or TRBV12-4 to TRBJ1-5; perhaps TRBD1 as D (5 bases). The CDR3 loop spans 16 amino acids. Trimming took off 1 base at V and 0 bases at J, with 10 bases between the two ends.

This clonotype has only a few counts. The rearrangement uses TRBV2 and TRBJ2-7; a possible D gene is TRBD1 (6 bases). This CDR3 contains 14 residues. Trimming shortened V by 0 bases and J by 2 bases, and 8 bases separated the two germline ends. Germline CDR1 reads SNHLY; CDR2 reads FYNNEI. CDR3 DNA: TGTGCCAGCAGTGAAGCCAGGGGAACCTACGAGCAGTACTTC. This sequence encodes CASSEARGTYEQYF.

This clonotype was observed a few times. V is TRBV12-3 or TRBV12-4 and J is TRBJ1-6, with D hard to call. Trimming took off 6 bases at V and 4 bases at J, with 10 bases between the two ends. The CDR3 is 14 residues long. Here the CDR3 DNA reads TGTGCCAGCAGGAAGGGTGTGTATAATTCACCCCTCCACTTT. This encodes CASRKGVYNSPLHF.